The T cell receptor (beta chain) described here comes from a study of T cell repertoires in cytomegalovirus infection (dated by TCRdb to between 2019 and 2020). Looking at the study overall: Because public TCR beta signatures pointed to carriage of CMV infection together with the matching HLA type, the HLA type of each donor mattered for the analysis.

CDR1 MNHNS and CDR2 SASEGT were looked up in the germline V gene. The CDR3 sequence holds 15 residues, the cysteine and phenylalanine included. The entry retains the CDR3 DNA only, 45 bases that are in frame from base 1. V was cut back by 0 bases and J by 7 bases, leaving a gap of 15 bases between them. The data were produced on an Illumina HiSeq 1500. Clones were called with MiXCR by TCRdb after fastp trimmed the public reads at Q25, and only in-frame beta chains were retained. Each CDR3 protein gets just one entry, which takes the most common genes and DNA from the rows behind it. This sample lists roughly 60,000 distinct CDR3 sequences; around 30% were detected once. Together, the top ten hold around 70% of the sample. Results and caveats for the whole study, not just this receptor: In both this cohort and an independent roughly 350-donor cohort, the cumulative frequency of public TCR beta family members distinguished carriers of CMV infection plus the relevant HLA type. The ex vivo response was dominated by HLA-C-restricted CMV-specific TCR beta clonotypes, and the single most frequent clonotype in two of eight donors was supplied by these HLA-C-restricted clonotypes.

A remark on this clonotype: The antigen this receptor binds is unknown. The sample holds no much larger clone one base away, and base qualities are not on file.

The sequenced sample consisted of PBMCs, sequenced either directly or after in vitro stimulation (not recorded which). The rearranged chain carries TRBV6-1 and TRBJ1-2; confidence is insufficient to name the D gene. This sequence originates from a human donor in good health (CMV status not recorded). Some clones in this sample may be carry-over from other donors' samples. The bases read TGTGCCAGCAGTGAAGCGGAGGCCCGCCGGAGTGGCTACACCTTC. This translates into CASSEAEARRSGYTF.